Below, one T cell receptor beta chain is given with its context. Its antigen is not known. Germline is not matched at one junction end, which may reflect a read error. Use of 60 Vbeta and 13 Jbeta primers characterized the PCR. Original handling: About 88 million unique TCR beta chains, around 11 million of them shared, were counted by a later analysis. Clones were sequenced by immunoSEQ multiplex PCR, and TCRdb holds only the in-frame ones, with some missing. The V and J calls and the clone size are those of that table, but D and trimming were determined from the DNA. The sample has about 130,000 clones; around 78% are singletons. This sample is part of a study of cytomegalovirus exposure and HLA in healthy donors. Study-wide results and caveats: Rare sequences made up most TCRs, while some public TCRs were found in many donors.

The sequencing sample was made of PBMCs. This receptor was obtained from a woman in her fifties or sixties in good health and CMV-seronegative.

The CDR3 sequence is CAWSVGQGGQPQNF. The DNA for the CDR3 is TGTGCCTGGAGTGTAGGACAGGGAGGTCAGCCCCAGAATTTT. The rearrangement uses TRBV30 and TRBJ1-5, with 8 bases lining up with TRBD1. Per germline, CDR1 GTSNPN and CDR2 SVGIG (reference sequence). CDR3 size: 14 residues.